The 10 T cell receptor beta chains given below trace back to one sample, sequenced in a study of Ad26.COV2.S vaccination and SARS-CoV-2 variants. The sample's treatment: around 19 received Ad26.COV2.S at low or high dose, single or two shots; about 5 received placebo; per-sample allocation not given. The samples were gathered on day 63 after the first injection of vaccine or placebo. Assay: immunoSEQ multiplex PCR; the TCRdb copy retains only in-frame clones and omits some. The sample includes approximately 500,000 clones, roughly 89% of them seen just once. Sequenced material: peripheral blood, taken in a trial of Ad26.COV2.S vaccine versus placebo. The receptor set was obtained from a person aged 18-65 years who received the Ad26.COV2.S COVID-19 vaccine or a placebo.

The rearrangement uses TRBV6-5 and TRBJ2-7, with 9 bases that match TRBD1. Germline CDR1 is MNHEY and CDR2 is SVGAGI. The CDR3 runs 16 residues. V shed 0 bases and J 0 bases; nucleotides not matched to a gene: 3. DNA of the CDR3: TGTGCCAGCAGTTACTCCGGGACAGGGTACTCCTACGAGCAGTACTTC. This codes for CASSYSGTGYSYEQYF.

This clone was found once. The chain links TRBV30 to TRBJ1-5, with no clear D. Looked up from germline, CDR1 is GTSNPN and CDR2 is SVGIG (reference sequence). The V gene lost 1 base and the J gene lost 4 bases, with 5 bases spanning the gap. The CDR3 consists of 12 residues. For the CDR3, the DNA is TGTGCCTGGAGTGCAGAAAATCAGCCCCAGCATTTT. Translated: CAWSAENQPQHF.

In regard to this clone: In the same sample, other DNA sequences code for this CDR3. The chain joins TRBV7-3 to TRBJ1-1; 10 positions agree with TRBD1. The V and J ends lost 3 bases and 2 bases, in that order; junction bases with no gene match: 0. The germline CDR1 and CDR2 sequences are SGHTA and FQGTGA. The CDR3 runs to 14 residues. CDR3 sequence: CASSLTGGNTEAFF. The CDR3 bases are TGTGCCAGCAGCTTGACAGGGGGCAACACTGAAGCTTTCTTT. The variable domain in full, with the rest retrieved from reference TRBV7-3 and TRBJ1-1, is GAGVSQTPSNKVTEKGKYVELRCDPISGHTALYWYRQSLGQGPEFLIYFQGTGAADDSGLPNDRFFAVRPEGSVSTLKIQRTERGDSAVYLCASSLTGGNTEAFFGQGTRLTVV.

The chain links TRBV10-3 to TRBJ2-1, with a tentative D call TRBD2 (5 bases). Germline assignment: CDR1 ENHRY and CDR2 SYGVKD. The CDR3 is 12 residues long. V was trimmed by 0 bases and J by 8 bases, leaving 5 bases between them. CDR3 sequence: CAISESRDEQFF. DNA for the CDR3: TGTGCCATCAGTGAGTCGAGGGATGAGCAGTTCTTC.

The chain employs TRBV4-1 and TRBJ1-6; 7 bases map to TRBD1. The CDR3 runs to 15 residues. CDR1 MGHRA and CDR2 YSYEKL come from the germline V gene. V lost 2 bases and J lost 6; bases outside the gene matches: 4. The CDR3 loop is CASSQPRQGNSPLHF. DNA of the CDR3: TGCGCCAGCAGCCAACCCCGACAGGGTAATTCACCCCTCCACTTT.

This chain joins TRBV19 and TRBJ1-6; a possible D gene is TRBD1 (5 bases). CDR1 and CDR2 from the germline V gene are LNHDA and SQIVND (reference sequence). The germline V and J ends were trimmed by 6 bases and 10 bases, with 19 bases remaining between them. The CDR3 has 15 amino acids. CDR3 protein: CASRLTSGTPSPLHF. The DNA of the CDR3 is TGTGCCAGTAGACTAACTTCCGGGACTCCGTCACCCCTCCACTTT.

This clone has just a few counts. This chain connects TRBV12-3 or TRBV12-4 to TRBJ2-7; D gene unclear. The CDR3 contains 13 residues. Trimming stripped 6 bases from V and 1 base from J, with 10 bases between. For the CDR3, the DNA is TGTGCCAGCAGGCGTAGCACTTCCTACGAGCAGTACTTC. Translating gives CASRRSTSYEQYF.

The chain couples TRBV19 to TRBJ2-1; D is perhaps TRBD1 (6 bases). This CDR3 is 13 amino acids long. V lost 9 bases and J 3 bases, leaving 12 bases between the germline ends. Germline assignment: CDR1 LNHDA and CDR2 SQIVND (reference sequence). CDR3 in amino acids: CASRQENYNEQFF. The CDR3, as DNA: TGTGCCAGCCGACAGGAGAACTACAATGAGCAGTTCTTC.

The chain couples TRBV21-1 to TRBJ2-1; the D call of TRBD2 is as the table states it, not checked on the DNA. TRBV21-1 is labeled a pseudogene. The CDR3 runs 17 residues. For the CDR3, the DNA is TGTGCCAGCAGCAAGCCAGACTTGGCGGGGTCCTACAATGAGCAGTTCTTC. Amino acid sequence: CASSKPDLAGSYNEQFF.

This clone was seen only a few times. This chain links TRBV5-1 with TRBJ2-7, with 9 bases aligning to TRBD2. The germline CDR1 and CDR2 sequences are SGHRS and YFSETQ. The trim removed 0 bases at V and 3 bases at J, leaving 22 bases unmatched. The CDR3 runs 21 residues. Here the CDR3 DNA reads TGCGCCAGCAGCTTGGCAATTTCCCTGGGGTCGCGGGAGGGACCCCACTACGAGCAGTACTTC. It codes for CASSLAISLGSREGPHYEQYF.